Listed here is a single T cell receptor (beta chain). Germline and junction disagree at one end, which may indicate a read error. TCRdb keeps only in-frame clones here, not all; method: immunoSEQ multiplex PCR. Counted here are some 470,000 clones, about 79% occurring once; the ten biggest clones make up under 15%. These data come from a study of shared clonotypes between healthy human individuals. Unsorted samples used some 89 million PBMCs for genomic DNA. Sequenced: PBMCs. This TCR derives from a woman between 40 and 55 years old in good health. Some clones in this sample may be carry-over from other donors' samples.

The CDR3 DNA reads as TGCGCCAGCAGCCAAGATCCAGGCCAGCCCTACGAGCGGTACTTC. The encoded protein is CASSQDPGQPYERYF. This chain connects TRBV4-3 to TRBJ2-7; D ambiguous. CDR1 is LGHNA, CDR2 YSLEER, per germline. This CDR3 is built from 15 residues.